The entry that follows covers one T cell receptor beta chain sequence. The CDR3 covers 15 residues. With 6 bases removed from V and 0 bases from J, the gap between germline ends came to 12 bases. Germline values: CDR1 MNHNY, CDR2 SVGAGI (reference sequence). The data originate from a study of blood T cell repertoires in COVID-19. Study overall: Researchers got acute and convalescent COVID-19 samples from the United States, Italy and Spain. Sample material is recorded as cDNA or gDNA derived from T cells, B-cell-depleted T cells, or PBMCs.

Authors' processing steps: The assay estimated nucleated cells by amplifying reference gene primers. Libraries were prepared by immunoSEQ multiplex PCR; TCRdb keeps only in-frame clonotypes and omits some of them. V, J and clone size are taken as reported in that table, and D and trimming were inferred from the DNA itself. The repertoire holds about 35,000 clones, with roughly nine tenths as singletons. This sequence was found in a man in his forties or fifties with active COVID-19. The chain uses TRBV6-6 and TRBJ2-1, with a tentative D call TRBD1 (5 bases). Input material: peripheral blood. Here the CDR3 reads CASRPTGGSYNEQFF. CDR3 in DNA: TGTGCCAGCAGGCCAACAGGCGGCTCCTACAATGAGCAGTTCTTC.